This TCR beta chain is drawn from a study of shared clonotypes between healthy human individuals. The authors ran the assay at deep level. For every subset, genomic DNA was evenly distributed across several immunoSEQ plates. Libraries were prepared by immunoSEQ multiplex PCR; TCRdb keeps only in-frame clonotypes and omits some of them. The table lists roughly 2.2 million clones, about 92% of them singletons. Germline CDR1 is MNHEY and CDR2 is SVGAGI. CDR3 length equals 15 residues. Healthy and HIV-negative, the adult donors had no recent acute infections or vaccinations. This TCR was recovered from a man aged 18 to 30 in good health. Some clones in this sample may be carry-over from other donors' samples. V is TRBV6-5 and J is TRBJ2-5; D gene uncertain. The J call could be wrong; TRBJ2-7 is a better fit for the DNA end. Sequences were obtained from naive CD4+ T cells from PBMCs. Subset of the sample: CD45RA+ positively selected. The DNA for the CDR3 is TGTGCCAGCAGTTACTCGGTCGGTTTTGGCTACGAGCAGTACTTC. Protein: CASSYSVGFGYEQYF.